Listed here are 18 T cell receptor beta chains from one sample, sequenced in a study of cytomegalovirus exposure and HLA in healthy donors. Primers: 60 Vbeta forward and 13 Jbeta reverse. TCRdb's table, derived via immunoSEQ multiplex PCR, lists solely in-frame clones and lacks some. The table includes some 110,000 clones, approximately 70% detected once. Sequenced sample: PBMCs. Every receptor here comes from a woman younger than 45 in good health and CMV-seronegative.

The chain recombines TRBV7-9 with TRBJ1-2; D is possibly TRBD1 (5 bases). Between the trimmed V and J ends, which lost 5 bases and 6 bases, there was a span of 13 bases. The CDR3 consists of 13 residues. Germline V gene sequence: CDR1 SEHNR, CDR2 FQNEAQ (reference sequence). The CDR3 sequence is CASSQTGTDGYTF. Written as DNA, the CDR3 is TGTGCCAGCAGCCAAACTGGGACTGATGGCTACACCTTC.

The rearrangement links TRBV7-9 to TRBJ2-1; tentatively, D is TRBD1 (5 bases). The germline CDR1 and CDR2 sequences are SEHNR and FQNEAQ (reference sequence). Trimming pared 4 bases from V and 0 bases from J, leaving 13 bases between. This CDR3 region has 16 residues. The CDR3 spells CASSSPDTSSYNEQFF. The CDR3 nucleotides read TGTGCCAGCAGCTCCCCGGACACGAGCTCCTACAATGAGCAGTTCTTC. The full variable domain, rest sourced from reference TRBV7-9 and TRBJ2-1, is DTGVSQNPRHKITKRGQNVTFRCDPISEHNRLYWYRQTLGQGPEFLTYFQNEAQLEKSRLLSDRFSAERPKGSFSTLEIQRTEQGDSAMYLCASSSPDTSSYNEQFFGPGTRLTVL.

The CDR3 here is CASSLFRERNTEAFF. In nucleotides, the CDR3 is TGTGCCAGCAGCTTGTTCCGGGAGAGGAACACTGAAGCTTTCTTT. The chain combines TRBV5-5 with TRBJ1-1, with D uncertain. Germline V gives CDR1 SGHKS, CDR2 YYEKEE (reference sequence). V lost 1 base and J lost 1, with 11 bases in between. The CDR3 loop spans 15 amino acids.

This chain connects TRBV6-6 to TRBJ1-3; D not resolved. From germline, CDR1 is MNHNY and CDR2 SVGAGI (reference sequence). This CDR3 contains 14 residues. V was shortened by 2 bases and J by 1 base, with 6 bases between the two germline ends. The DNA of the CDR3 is TGTGCCAGCAGTTACGAAGCGTCTGGAAACACCATATATTTT. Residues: CASSYEASGNTIYF.

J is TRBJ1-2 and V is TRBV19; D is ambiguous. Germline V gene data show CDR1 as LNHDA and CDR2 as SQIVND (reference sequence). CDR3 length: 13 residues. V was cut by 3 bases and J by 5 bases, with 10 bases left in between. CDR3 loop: CASSIGRKYGYTF. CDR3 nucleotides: TGTGCCAGTAGTATTGGCAGGAAGTATGGCTACACCTTC.

This chain's CDR3 is CASSPAGGGNEQFF. The CDR3 DNA follows: TGTGCCAGCTCACCGGCAGGGGGCGGGAATGAGCAGTTCTTC. The chain recombines TRBV18 with TRBJ2-1; 8 bases are shared with TRBD1. Germline CDR1 reads KGHSH; CDR2 reads LQKENI. V was pared by 3 bases and J by 7 bases, with 5 bases of the junction left unmatched. The CDR3 is made up of 14 amino acids.

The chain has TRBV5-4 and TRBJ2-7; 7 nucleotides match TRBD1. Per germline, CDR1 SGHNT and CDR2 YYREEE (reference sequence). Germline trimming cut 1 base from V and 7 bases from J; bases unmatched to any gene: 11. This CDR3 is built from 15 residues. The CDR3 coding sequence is TGTGCCAGCAGCTTGAGCGTACAGGGGTTGGAGGAGCAGTACTTC. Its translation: CASSLSVQGLEEQYF. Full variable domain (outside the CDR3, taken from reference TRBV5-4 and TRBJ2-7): ETGVTQSPTHLIKTRGQQVTLRCSSQSGHNTVSWYQQALGQGPQFIFQYYREEENGRGNFPPRFSGLQFPNYSSELNVNALELDDSALYLCASSLSVQGLEEQYFGPGTRLTVT.

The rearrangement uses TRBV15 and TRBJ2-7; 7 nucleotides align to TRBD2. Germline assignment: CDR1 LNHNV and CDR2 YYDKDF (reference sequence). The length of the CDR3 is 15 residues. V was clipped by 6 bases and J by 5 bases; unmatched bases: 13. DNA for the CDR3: TGTGCCACCAGTTACCACCAAGCGGGGAGGAACGAGCAGTACTTC. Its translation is CATSYHQAGRNEQYF. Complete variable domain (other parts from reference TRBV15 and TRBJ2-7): DAMVIQNPRYQVTQFGKPVTLSCSQTLNHNVMYWYQQKSSQAPKLLFHYYDKDFNNEADTPDNFQSRRPNTSFCFLDIRSPGLGDTAMYLCATSYHQAGRNEQYFGPGTRLTVT.

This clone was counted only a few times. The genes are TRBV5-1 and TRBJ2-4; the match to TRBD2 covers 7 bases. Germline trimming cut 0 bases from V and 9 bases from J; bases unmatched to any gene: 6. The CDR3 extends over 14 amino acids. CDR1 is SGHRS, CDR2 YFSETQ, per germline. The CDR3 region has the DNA TGCGCCAGCAGCTTGGAAACGGGGGGTAGCATTCAGTACTTC. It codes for CASSLETGGSIQYF.

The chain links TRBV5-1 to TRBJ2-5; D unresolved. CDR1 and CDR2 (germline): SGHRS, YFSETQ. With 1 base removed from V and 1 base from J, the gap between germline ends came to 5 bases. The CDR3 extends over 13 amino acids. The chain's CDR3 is CASSLQVQETQYF. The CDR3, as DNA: TGCGCCAGCAGCTTGCAGGTCCAAGAGACCCAGTACTTC.

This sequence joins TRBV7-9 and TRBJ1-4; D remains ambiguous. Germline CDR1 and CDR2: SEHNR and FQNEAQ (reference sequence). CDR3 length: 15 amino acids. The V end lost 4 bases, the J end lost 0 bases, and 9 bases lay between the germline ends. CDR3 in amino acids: CASSSQVATNEKLFF. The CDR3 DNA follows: TGTGCCAGCAGCTCCCAGGTTGCAACTAATGAAAAACTGTTTTTT.

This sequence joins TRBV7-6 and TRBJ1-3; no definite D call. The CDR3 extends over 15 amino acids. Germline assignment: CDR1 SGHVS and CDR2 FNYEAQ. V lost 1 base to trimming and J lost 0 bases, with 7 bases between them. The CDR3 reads CASSLDRYSGNTIYF. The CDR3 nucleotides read TGTGCCAGCAGCTTAGACCGCTACTCTGGAAACACCATATATTTT.

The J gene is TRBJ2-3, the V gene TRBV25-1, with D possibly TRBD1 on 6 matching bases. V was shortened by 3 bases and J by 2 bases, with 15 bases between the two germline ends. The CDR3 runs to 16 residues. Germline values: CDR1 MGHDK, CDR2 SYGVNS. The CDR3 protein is CASSEGHATDTDTQYF. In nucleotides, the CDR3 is TGTGCCAGCAGTGAGGGACACGCTACGGACACAGATACGCAGTATTTT. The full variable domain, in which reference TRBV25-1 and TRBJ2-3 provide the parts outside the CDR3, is EADIYQTPRYLVIGTGKKITLECSQTMGHDKMYWYQQDPGMELHLIHYSYGVNSTEKGDLSSESTVSRIRTEHFPLTLESARPSHTSQYLCASSEGHATDTDTQYFGPGTRLTVL.

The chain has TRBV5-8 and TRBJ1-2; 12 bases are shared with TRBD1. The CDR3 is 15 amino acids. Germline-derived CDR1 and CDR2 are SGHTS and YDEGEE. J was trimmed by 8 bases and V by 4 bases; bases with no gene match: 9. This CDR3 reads CASSPRDRGLGGYTF. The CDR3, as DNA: TGTGCCAGCAGCCCGAGGGACAGGGGGCTGGGGGGCTACACCTTC.

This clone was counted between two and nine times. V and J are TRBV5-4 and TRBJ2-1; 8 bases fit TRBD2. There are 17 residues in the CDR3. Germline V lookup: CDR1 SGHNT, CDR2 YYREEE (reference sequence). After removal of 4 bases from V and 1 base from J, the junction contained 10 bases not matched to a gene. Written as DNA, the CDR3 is TGTGCCAGCAGCGAAGGGGGAGCGGGGGCATCCTACAATGAGCAGTTCTTC. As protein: CASSEGGAGASYNEQFF.

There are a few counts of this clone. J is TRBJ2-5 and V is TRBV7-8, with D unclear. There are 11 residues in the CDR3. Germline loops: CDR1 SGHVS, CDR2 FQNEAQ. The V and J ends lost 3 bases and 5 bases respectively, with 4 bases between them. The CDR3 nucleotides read TGTGCCAGCAGCTTTCAGGAGACCCAGTACTTC. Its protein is CASSFQETQYF.

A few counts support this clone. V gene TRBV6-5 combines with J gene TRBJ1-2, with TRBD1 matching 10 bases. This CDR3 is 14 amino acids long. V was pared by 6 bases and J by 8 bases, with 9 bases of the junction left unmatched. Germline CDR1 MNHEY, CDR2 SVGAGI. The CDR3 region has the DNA TGTGCCAGCAGCTTCTGGGACAGGGGTGGCGGCTACACCTTC. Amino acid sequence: CASSFWDRGGGYTF.

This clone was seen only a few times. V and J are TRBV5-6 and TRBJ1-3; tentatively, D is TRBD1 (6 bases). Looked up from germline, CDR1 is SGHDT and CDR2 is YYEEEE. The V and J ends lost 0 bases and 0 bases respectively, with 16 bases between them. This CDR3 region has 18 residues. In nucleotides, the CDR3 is TGTGCCAGCAGCTTGGCACCCCCTAGGGGGATCTCTGGAAACACCATATATTTT. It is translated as CASSLAPPRGISGNTIYF.